Following are 28 T cell receptor beta chains from one sample sequenced in a study of response to subunit inactivated influenza vaccine. TCRdb used MiXCR to reprocess the RT-PCR reads, holding one entry per CDR3 protein. In the table there are 500,000 to 550,000 distinct CDR3 sequences, approximately 24% of which are singletons. The same data also went into a second study, on T cells expressing NK-cell markers. That publication notes: Template switching by 5'RACE with UMIs generated the TCR beta cDNA.

Sequences were derived from CD4+ T cells sorted from PBMCs, sampled 11 to 12 days after vaccination. Source of these receptors: a middle-aged man who received an inactivated influenza vaccine.

This clonotype was counted between two and nine times. The J gene is TRBJ1-3, the V gene TRBV28; D is unresolved. This CDR3 region has 18 residues. Germline lookup yields CDR1 MDHEN and CDR2 SYDVKM. Trimming removed 3 bases from V and 1 base from J, with 19 bases in between. This CDR3 is CASSLSFGVGTSGNTIYF. CDR3 nucleotides: TGTGCCAGCAGTTTGTCCTTCGGGGTGGGAACATCTGGAAACACCATATATTTT.

This clonotype came up a few times. This chain uses TRBV6-5 with TRBJ2-5, with TRBD1 as a possible D gene (5 bases). CDR1 is MNHEY and CDR2 is SVGAGI in the germline V gene. With 2 bases removed from V and 0 bases from J, the gap between germline ends came to 7 bases. CDR3 length: 14 residues. In DNA, the CDR3 is TGTGCCAGCAGTTACGGGGCGGACCAAGAGACCCAGTACTTC. Translating gives CASSYGADQETQYF.

V is TRBV7-3 and J is TRBJ2-1, with D hard to call. Germline V CDR1 and CDR2: SGHTA, FQGTGA. CDR3 length: 14 residues. V lost 3 bases, J lost 10 bases, and 16 bases lay in between. The CDR3 sequence is CASSFDPHSGEQFF. CDR3 coding DNA: TGTGCCAGCAGCTTTGACCCCCACTCGGGCGAGCAGTTCTTC.

There are a few counts of this clonotype. The chain uses TRBV7-7 and TRBJ2-7; 7 nucleotides agree with TRBD2. Germline V gene lookup returns CDR1 SSHAT and CDR2 FNYEAQ (reference sequence). CDR3 length: 20 amino acids. V shed 5 bases and J 6 bases; nucleotides not matched to a gene: 28. DNA of the CDR3: TGTGCCAGCAGCAGTGCTTACGTCCTAGCCCGAGCGGGATTCCTCACCGAGCAGTACTTC. Its protein is CASSSAYVLARAGFLTEQYF.

The chain employs TRBV3-1 and TRBJ1-3; no reliable D call. This CDR3 contains 11 residues. CDR1 is LGHDT and CDR2 is YNNKEL in the germline V gene (reference sequence). V lost 7 bases, J lost 5 bases, and 6 bases lay in between. In DNA form, the CDR3 reads TGTGCCAGCACCTACCGAAACACCATATATTTT. It is translated as CASTYRNTIYF.

This clonotype has only a few counts. The rearrangement uses TRBV20-1 and TRBJ1-1; the match to TRBD1 covers 9 bases. The CDR3 loop spans 14 amino acids. Germline CDR1 DFQATT, CDR2 SNEGSKA (reference sequence). Unmatched junction bases numbered 5, after V lost 5 bases and J lost 1 base. The DNA of the CDR3 is TGCAGTGCTTTCAAGACAGGGGGGAACACTGAAGCTTTCTTT. It is translated as CSAFKTGGNTEAFF.

V and J are TRBV25-1 and TRBJ2-1; maybe TRBD2 (5 bases). The CDR3 runs to 19 residues. Trimming took off 1 base at V and 4 bases at J, with 23 bases between the two ends. Germline CDR1 reads MGHDK; CDR2 reads SYGVNS. DNA of the CDR3: TGTGCCAGCAGTGAATCCATCACGCCGGGATCACGAGGGTACAATGAGCAGTTCTTC. Encoded protein: CASSESITPGSRGYNEQFF.

This clonotype appeared many times. The CDR3 spells CASSTGGYGGYTF. Here the CDR3 DNA reads TGTGCCAGCAGCACCGGGGGGTACGGTGGCTACACCTTC. The rearrangement links TRBV7-8 to TRBJ1-2; TRBD1 might be the D (5 bases). Between the trimmed V and J ends, which lost 5 bases and 7 bases, there was a span of 14 bases. The V gene's germline CDR1 is SGHVS and CDR2 FQNEAQ. This CDR3 has 13 residues.

The chain has TRBV3-1 and TRBJ1-1; TRBD1 agrees at 10 bases. The trim removed 4 bases at V and 0 bases at J, leaving 8 bases unmatched. Germline-derived CDR1 and CDR2 are LGHDT and YNNKEL (reference sequence). The length of the CDR3 is 17 residues. Written as DNA, the CDR3 is TGTGCCAGCAGCCTCGGGACAGGGGTAATCATGAACACTGAAGCTTTCTTT. This gives the protein CASSLGTGVIMNTEAFF. The full variable domain, completed using reference TRBV3-1 and TRBJ1-1, is DTAVSQTPKYLVTQMGNDKSIKCEQNLGHDTMYWYKQDSKKFLKIMFSYNNKELIINETVPNRFSPKSPDKAHLNLHINSLELGDSAVYFCASSLGTGVIMNTEAFFGQGTRLTVV.

This chain joins TRBV6-1 and TRBJ1-5, with a possible D match to TRBD1 (5 bases). The germline V gene has CDR1 MNHNS and CDR2 SASEGT. The CDR3 length is 15 residues. Trimming pared 4 bases from V and 11 bases from J, leaving 21 bases between. CDR3: CASSGRDGPPDSQHF. CDR3 sequence (DNA): TGTGCCAGCAGTGGCCGGGACGGCCCCCCGGACTCCCAGCATTTT.

This sequence joins TRBV7-2 and TRBJ1-1, with D uncertain. Germline CDR1 is SGHTA and CDR2 is FQGNSA. The CDR3 spans 13 residues. V was trimmed by 0 bases and J by 12 bases, leaving 14 bases between them. The CDR3 loop is CASSLAAARAPFF. The CDR3, as DNA: TGTGCCAGCAGCTTAGCCGCCGCGAGGGCGCCTTTCTTT.

This clonotype has just a few counts. This chain connects TRBV10-2 to TRBJ1-5, with TRBD1 identical over 8 bases. Germline values: CDR1 WSHSY, CDR2 SAAADI. This CDR3 has 15 residues. Trimming took 1 base from V and 3 from J; bases not matched to a gene: 2. CDR3 DNA: TGCGCCAGCAGTGAGTACAGGGGGACCAATCAGCCCCAGCATTTT. As protein: CASSEYRGTNQPQHF.

This clonotype was counted many times. The chain is built from TRBV29-1 and TRBJ2-3, with a possible D match to TRBD2 (5 bases). The CDR3 runs to 15 residues. Germline CDR1 SQVTM, CDR2 ANQGSEA. Trimming removed 6 bases at V and 0 bases at J, with 16 bases between. The CDR3 protein is CSVRSGTTSTDTQYF. CDR3 bases: TGCAGCGTGAGGAGCGGTACTACTAGCACAGATACGCAGTATTTT.

This clonotype was picked up a small number of times. The V gene is TRBV3-1, the J gene TRBJ1-1; maybe TRBD1 (6 bases). Trimming took off 7 bases at V and 0 bases at J, with 12 bases between the two ends. The CDR3 covers 14 residues. Germline assignment: CDR1 LGHDT and CDR2 YNNKEL (reference sequence). The CDR3 spells CASIQTGLNTEAFF. The CDR3 nucleotides read TGTGCCAGCATACAAACAGGGTTGAACACTGAAGCTTTCTTT. Looking up the rest from reference TRBV3-1 and TRBJ1-1 gives the full variable domain: DTAVSQTPKYLVTQMGNDKSIKCEQNLGHDTMYWYKQDSKKFLKIMFSYNNKELIINETVPNRFSPKSPDKAHLNLHINSLELGDSAVYFCASIQTGLNTEAFFGQGTRLTVV.

This clonotype appeared a few times. The chain is built from TRBV27 and TRBJ1-1; TRBD1 is a possible D gene (5 bases). CDR1 and CDR2 (germline): MNHEY, SMNVEV (reference sequence). The CDR3 consists of 14 residues. Trimming shortened V by 5 bases and J by 7 bases, and 17 bases separated the two germline ends. The CDR3 loop is CASSLTLDRNEAFF. The CDR3 DNA reads TGTGCCAGCAGTCTGACCCTTGACAGAAATGAAGCTTTCTTT.

The chain combines TRBV20-1 with TRBJ2-1; D gene ambiguous. CDR1 and CDR2 (germline): DFQATT, SNEGSKA (reference sequence). Trimming left V 3 bases short and J 6 bases short, with 21 bases between. The CDR3 consists of 16 residues. CDR3 in amino acids: CSASDLSASLTNEQFF. CDR3 DNA sequence: TGCAGTGCTAGTGACTTGAGCGCCTCCCTTACCAATGAGCAGTTCTTC.

This clonotype was found a few times. The chain has TRBV10-3 and TRBJ2-3; no reliable D call. Germline V gene lookup returns CDR1 ENHRY and CDR2 SYGVKD. V lost 5 bases, J lost 5 bases, and 14 bases lay in between. The CDR3 is 14 amino acids. The chain's CDR3 is CAISRNNRRDTQYF. Here the CDR3 DNA reads TGTGCCATCAGTCGAAATAACCGGCGAGATACGCAGTATTTT.

This clonotype occurred a few times. This chain links TRBV30 with TRBJ2-5; no firm D call. There are 11 residues in the CDR3. CDR1 is GTSNPN and CDR2 is SVGIG in the germline V gene (reference sequence). The V end lost 2 bases, the J end lost 1 base, and 2 bases lay between the germline ends. The CDR3 is CAWSPQETQYF. The CDR3 region has the DNA TGTGCCTGGAGTCCCCAAGAGACCCAGTACTTC.

This clonotype appeared many times. V gene TRBV20-1 combines with J gene TRBJ1-1; possibly TRBD1 for D (5 bases). The CDR3 has 13 residues. Looked up from germline, CDR1 is DFQATT and CDR2 is SNEGSKA (reference sequence). V was cut by 4 bases and J by 1 base, with 10 bases left in between. The CDR3 DNA follows: TGCAGTGCTATAGACAGCCCGAACACTGAAGCTTTCTTT. As protein: CSAIDSPNTEAFF.

This chain uses TRBV29-1 with TRBJ2-5; no clear D gene. Germline values: CDR1 SQVTM, CDR2 ANQGSEA. Between the trimmed V and J ends, which lost 3 bases and 5 bases, there was a span of 1 base. This CDR3 comprises 9 residues. The CDR3 coding sequence is TGCAGCGTTGATGAGACCCAGTACTTC. It encodes CSVDETQYF.

The sample holds a few counts of this clonotype. This chain joins TRBV20-1 and TRBJ1-6, with D possibly being TRBD1 (5 bases). The germline gives CDR1 DFQATT, CDR2 SNEGSKA (reference sequence). The CDR3 extends over 15 amino acids. V was trimmed by 6 bases and J by 10 bases, leaving 22 bases between them. For the CDR3, the DNA is TGCAGTGCCTATAAAGGGTGGGGGGACGGATCACCCCTCCACTTT. Amino acids: CSAYKGWGDGSPLHF.

This clonotype was seen only a few times. This chain uses TRBV25-1 with TRBJ2-3; 7 nucleotides align to TRBD1. Germline V gene sequence: CDR1 MGHDK, CDR2 SYGVNS. There are 18 residues in the CDR3. Trimming removed 5 bases from V and 0 bases from J; junction bases left unmatched: 14. CDR3 in amino acids: CASSIRNRGRSSTDTQYF. The CDR3 nucleotides read TGTGCCAGCAGTATAAGAAACAGGGGAAGGTCTAGCACAGATACGCAGTATTTT.

The gene calls are TRBV6-2 or TRBV6-3 and TRBJ2-2; D gene unclear. Trimming stripped 4 bases from V and 4 bases from J, with 13 bases between. This CDR3 comprises 15 residues. Germline V gene sequence: CDR1 MNHEY, CDR2 SVGEGT. This chain's CDR3 is CASSWSGSVTGELFF. The CDR3 nucleotides read TGTGCCAGCAGTTGGAGTGGGTCGGTCACCGGGGAGCTGTTTTTT.

This clonotype was detected a few times. The junction departs from the called germline gene at one end, perhaps through a read error. V gene TRBV6-5 combines with J gene TRBJ1-4; TRBD1 matches at 7 bases. CDR1 is MNHEY, CDR2 SVGAGI, per germline. The length of the CDR3 is 15 residues. CDR3 DNA: TGTGCCAGCAGTTCTAGACAGGGAACTTATGAAAAACTGTTTTTT. Encoded protein: CASSSRQGTYEKLFF.

The chain is built from TRBV11-2 and TRBJ2-1, with D possibly being TRBD1 (6 bases). Germline CDR1 is SGHAT and CDR2 is FQNNGV. Trimming removed 6 bases from V and 4 bases from J, with 19 bases in between. The CDR3 is 16 amino acids. The CDR3 DNA reads as TGTGCCAGCAGATATCTACAGGGTTTCAGGTACAATGAGCAGTTCTTC. Translation: CASRYLQGFRYNEQFF.

This chain links TRBV20-1 with TRBJ2-3; 13 nucleotides align to TRBD2. After removal of 0 bases from V and 2 bases from J, the junction contained 2 bases not matched to a gene. The CDR3 has 16 residues. Germline loops: CDR1 DFQATT, CDR2 SNEGSKA (reference sequence). CDR3 sequence (DNA): TGCAGTGCTAGAGATGGACTAGCGGGGGCCACAGATACGCAGTATTTT. It encodes CSARDGLAGATDTQYF.

This clonotype was detected only a few times. DNA of the CDR3: TGCGCCAGCAGCCAAGATAGCCAGGGTAGCTACGAGCAGTACTTC. This codes for CASSQDSQGSYEQYF. The V and J genes are TRBV4-3 and TRBJ2-7, with D maybe TRBD1 (5 bases). Germline CDR1 reads LGHNA; CDR2 reads YSLEER. V was trimmed by 0 bases and J by 3 bases, leaving 12 bases between them. This CDR3 contains 15 residues.

This clonotype has a handful of counts. The genes are TRBV20-1 and TRBJ2-1; TRBD2 matches 7 bases. Per the germline V gene, CDR1 is DFQATT and CDR2 is SNEGSKA (reference sequence). CDR3 size: 14 residues. The junction had 16 bases not matched to a gene; V was cut back by 8 bases and J by 9 bases. CDR3 sequence (DNA): TGCAGTTTCGAGGCGGAGGCGGGAGTTGGTGAGCAGTTCTTC. The encoded protein is CSFEAEAGVGEQFF.